The subject of this entry is one TCR beta chain. This sample stems from a study of CD8 T cells in Susac syndrome. Random hexamers served to reverse transcribe roughly 0.5 to 1 ug RNA. TCR beta CDR3 was amplified by immunoSEQ covering 54 Vbeta and 13 Jbeta. TCRdb fed the immunoSEQ multiplex PCR reads into MiXCR, producing one record per CDR3 protein. The sample contains about 280,000 distinct CDR3 sequences, approximately 81% of which appear only once. Sequencing of TCR beta was performed on blood CD8+ and CD4+ T cells. Multiple sclerosis controls were treatment-naive patients with stable or active relapsing-remitting disease. Negative isolation was used for CD8+ and CD4+ T cells, and FACS enrichment was applied to TEMRA cells. Sequenced: CD8+ T cells from PBMCs. This TCR came from a human donor with multiple sclerosis.

Here the CDR3 reads CASSLAVARPPWETQYF. CDR3 sequence (DNA): TGTGCCAGCAGCTTAGCGGTGGCGCGTCCACCTTGGGAGACCCAGTACTTC. The chain employs TRBV7-9 and TRBJ2-5; no clear D. CDR3 length: 17 residues. Germline V gene data show CDR1 as SEHNR and CDR2 as FQNEAQ (reference sequence). With 0 bases removed from V and 5 bases from J, the gap between germline ends came to 19 bases.